This T cell receptor beta chain is from a study of T cell responses to AZD1222 COVID-19 vaccine. This CDR3 comprises 13 residues. Germline V gene sequence: CDR1 SGHRS, CDR2 YFSETQ. V gave up 3 bases and J gave up 6 bases, with 12 bases separating them. Generated by immunoSEQ multiplex PCR, the TCRdb table keeps only in-frame clones and is missing some. The sample carries about 180,000 clones, around 90% recorded once. The TCR sequence derives from an adult who received the AZD1222 COVID-19 vaccine. The rearrangement joins TRBV5-1 to TRBJ1-2, with a tentative D call TRBD1 (6 bases). Sequenced here: peripheral blood, sampled 28 days after the second AZD1222 dose. The CDR3: CASSSRGVHGYTF. For the CDR3, the DNA is TGCGCCAGCAGCTCCAGGGGAGTGCATGGCTACACCTTC.